The 9 T cell receptor beta chains presented below share a single source sample, sequenced in a study of T cell responses to AZD1222 COVID-19 vaccine. The protocol was immunoSEQ multiplex PCR, while the TCRdb copy is restricted to in-frame clones and leaves out a portion. The data hold fewer than 50,000 clones, with around 77% observed a single time. The sequencing used peripheral blood, collected 28 days after the second dose of the MenACWY control vaccine. These receptors all stem from an adult who received the MenACWY meningococcal vaccine as a control.

The chain couples TRBV7-9 to TRBJ1-2; tentatively, D is TRBD1 (5 bases). The ends were cut back, 2 bases at V and 5 bases at J, with 15 bases in the middle. Germline loops: CDR1 SEHNR, CDR2 FQNEAQ (reference sequence). CDR3 size: 15 residues. The CDR3 DNA sequence: TGTGCCAGCAGCTTAAATCCGGGCAGGGAATATGGCTACACCTTC. As protein: CASSLNPGREYGYTF.

The chain couples TRBV30 to TRBJ2-7, with D uncertain. The V gene lost 0 bases and the J gene lost 3 bases, with 6 bases spanning the gap. The CDR3 has 12 residues. Germline CDR1 GTSNPN, CDR2 SVGIG (reference sequence). The CDR3 protein is CAWSVDNYEQYV. As DNA, the CDR3 is TGTGCCTGGAGTGTAGACAACTACGAGCAGTACGTC.

V and J are TRBV7-9 and TRBJ1-1, with D possibly matching TRBD1 (5 bases). CDR1 and CDR2 (germline): SEHNR, FQNEAQ (reference sequence). V dropped 4 bases and J dropped 8 bases, with 14 bases sitting between them. The CDR3 length is 13 residues. The CDR3 DNA reads TGTGCCAGCAGCTCATGGAAAGGGGAAGAAGCTTTCTTT. As protein: CASSSWKGEEAFF.

The genes are TRBV30 and TRBJ1-1; no clear D gene. V lost 2 bases and J lost 2, with 6 bases in between. Germline lookup yields CDR1 GTSNPN and CDR2 SVGIG (reference sequence). The CDR3 has 12 amino acids. CDR3 protein: CAWSPRNTEAFF. The CDR3 DNA reads TGTGCCTGGAGTCCCAGAAACACTGAAGCTTTCTTT.

The rearrangement uses TRBV5-1 and TRBJ1-1; the D is unclear. Germline V gene lookup returns CDR1 SGHRS and CDR2 YFSETQ. V lost 1 base and J lost 1, with 5 bases in between. The CDR3 has 13 amino acids. The CDR3 nucleotides are TGCGCCAGCAGCTTGAATACGAACACTGAAGCTTTCTTT. Translation gives CASSLNTNTEAFF.

V and J are TRBV6-1 and TRBJ1-2, with D possibly matching TRBD1 (5 bases). V was trimmed by 1 base and J by 8 bases, leaving 11 bases between them. The CDR3 totals 13 residues. CDR1 is MNHNS, CDR2 SASEGT, per germline. Here the CDR3 reads CASSEGGTPGYTF. Here the CDR3 DNA reads TGTGCCAGCAGTGAAGGAGGGACTCCCGGCTACACCTTC.

This chain links TRBV12-3 or TRBV12-4 with TRBJ1-5; 7 bases map to TRBD1. The CDR3 loop spans 13 amino acids. The J segment lost 6 bases and the V segment lost 6 bases, leaving 5 bases of the junction unmatched. The CDR3 reads CASSLTGSQPQHF. The CDR3 DNA reads as TGTGCCAGCAGCCTGACAGGGAGTCAGCCCCAGCATTTT.

This clone was picked up one time. The CDR3 DNA reads as TGTGCCAGCTGGACAGGGACTTATGGCTACACCTTC. It is translated as CASWTGTYGYTF. The chain uses TRBV12-3 or TRBV12-4 and TRBJ1-2; 8 bases map to TRBD1. This CDR3 is built from 12 residues. V shed 8 bases and J 5 bases; nucleotides not matched to a gene: 4.

The chain recombines TRBV18 with TRBJ2-1; TRBD1 might be the D (6 bases). Trimming left V 3 bases short and J 8 bases short, with 11 bases between. Looked up from germline, CDR1 is KGHSH and CDR2 is LQKENI. The CDR3 sequence is 13 residues long. CDR3 sequence reads: CASSPLTGDEQFF. In nucleotides, the CDR3 is TGTGCCAGCTCACCGTTGACAGGCGATGAGCAGTTCTTC. The entire variable domain, with the rest obtained from reference TRBV18 and TRBJ2-1, is as follows: NAGVMQNPRHLVRRRGQEARLRCSPMKGHSHVYWYRQLPEEGLKFMVYLQKENIIDESGMPKERFSAEFPKEGPSILRIQQVVRGDSAAYFCASSPLTGDEQFFGPGTRLTVL.